This entry describes one T cell receptor (beta chain). As yet, its antigen is unknown. Sequencing used immunoSEQ multiplex PCR; TCRdb keeps in-frame clones, though not all of them. The sample includes over 2 million clones, 85% to 95% of them seen just once. The data were obtained in a study of shared clonotypes between healthy human individuals. Study summary: Serving as donors were a couple of women and a few men, whose ages spanned 18 to 49.

Regarding the study as a whole: Around 5% was the fraction of naive CD4 clonotypes found shared across several donors. Clonotype sharing among donors was expected to depend on sequencing depth.

Trimming pared 4 bases from V and 7 bases from J, leaving 11 bases between. Germline lookup yields CDR1 SGHRS and CDR2 YFSETQ. The CDR3 sequence is 13 residues long. Sequences were obtained from naive CD4+ T cells sorted from blood. Subset reported: CD45RA+ positively selected. The sequence derives from a man younger than 35 in good health. The rearrangement links TRBV5-1 to TRBJ1-4; D is possibly TRBD1 (6 bases). The CDR3 nucleotides are TGCGCCAGCAGCAGGGGGGCAAGTGAAAAACTGTTTTTT. Residues: CASSRGASEKLFF.